A single sample gave rise to the 3 T cell receptor beta chains below, sequenced in a study of T-cell memory formation after mild COVID-19. MiXCR, applied by TCRdb to the 5' RACE reads, yields one record per CDR3 protein. The sample records some 290,000 distinct CDR3 sequences, roughly 16% being singletons. Specimen: PBMCs or a T cell subset sorted from them (not recorded which). These receptors originate from a man between 18 and 29 years old who had mild COVID-19 (a few samples of this study predate the infection). Cell type and time point are not known.

The rearrangement joins TRBV5-6 to TRBJ2-2; tentatively, D is TRBD2 (5 bases). V was cut by 4 bases and J by 7 bases, with 20 bases left in between. Germline V lookup: CDR1 SGHDT, CDR2 YYEEEE. This CDR3 has 16 residues. For the CDR3, the DNA is TGTGCCAGCAGCCTACGGGATCGGGTTCTTCTCGGGGAGCTGTTTTTT. This gives the protein CASSLRDRVLLGELFF.

This clonotype was picked up many times. The rearrangement links TRBV7-2 to TRBJ1-1; the match to TRBD1 covers 7 bases. Germline trimming cut 5 bases from V and 11 bases from J; bases unmatched to any gene: 11. Germline CDR1 is SGHTA and CDR2 is FQGNSA. The CDR3 sequence is 13 residues long. The CDR3 is CASSLETGSPAFF. CDR3 coding DNA: TGTGCCAGCAGCCTAGAGACAGGGTCCCCGGCTTTCTTT.

This clonotype appeared a few times. V usage is TRBV30 and J usage is TRBJ2-1; the D gene is possibly TRBD2 (5 bases). The CDR3 length is 12 residues. V was clipped by 5 bases and J by 7 bases, with 12 bases between them. In germline, CDR1 is GTSNPN, CDR2 SVGIG (reference sequence). The DNA of the CDR3 is TGTGCCTGGTCCCCCGGGGAGAATGAGCAGTTCTTC. It yields the protein CAWSPGENEQFF.